These 9 T cell receptor beta chains came from one sample sequenced in a study of control samples from healthy donors and cancer patients. The data were produced by immunoSEQ multiplex PCR, yet TCRdb's version contains in-frame clones alone and is incomplete. The sample carries roughly 98,000 clones, over 90% recorded once. Input material: blood. These receptors were taken from a man between 18 and 35 years old in good health.

The chain uses TRBV25-1 and TRBJ2-7; 8 bases agree with TRBD1. In germline, CDR1 is MGHDK, CDR2 SYGVNS. CDR3 size: 15 residues. Losses at the gene ends were 3 bases for V and 3 bases for J; bases not matched to a gene: 7. Here the CDR3 DNA reads TGTGCCAGCAGTGACAGACAGGGGAACCACTACGAGCAGTACTTC. The encoded protein is CASSDRQGNHYEQYF.

This sequence joins TRBV28 and TRBJ1-2; D remains ambiguous. The V gene lost 5 bases and the J gene lost 0 bases, with 10 bases spanning the gap. Germline V gives CDR1 MDHEN, CDR2 SYDVKM. The CDR3 spans 14 residues. Here the CDR3 DNA reads TGTGCCAGCAGTCGGACGGCGACTAACTATGGCTACACCTTC. It encodes CASSRTATNYGYTF.

The rearrangement uses TRBV18 and TRBJ1-2; D not resolved. Trimming took 2 bases from V and 4 from J, leaving 11 bases between them. The CDR3 runs to 14 residues. Germline V lookup: CDR1 KGHSH, CDR2 LQKENI. The CDR3 bases are TGTGCCAGCTCACCAGCACGGGCCCTCTATGGCTACACCTTC. This codes for CASSPARALYGYTF. The full variable domain, in which reference TRBV18 and TRBJ1-2 provide the parts outside the CDR3, is NAGVMQNPRHLVRRRGQEARLRCSPMKGHSHVYWYRQLPEEGLKFMVYLQKENIIDESGMPKERFSAEFPKEGPSILRIQQVVRGDSAAYFCASSPARALYGYTFGSGTRLTVV.

The rearrangement links TRBV19 to TRBJ1-5, with D perhaps matching TRBD1 (5 bases). The CDR3 is made up of 14 amino acids. Germline V gives CDR1 LNHDA, CDR2 SQIVND (reference sequence). V dropped 5 bases and J dropped 6 bases, with 14 bases sitting between them. CDR3 in DNA: TGTGCCAGTAGTTTCTTAGGGGAAGGTCAGCCCCAGCATTTT. This encodes CASSFLGEGQPQHF.

This chain connects TRBV5-6 to TRBJ1-6; 10 bases align to TRBD1. The V gene end was trimmed by 2 bases and the J gene end by 4 bases; junction bases not matched to a gene: 3. CDR3 length: 16 residues. Germline values: CDR1 SGHDT, CDR2 YYEEEE. The CDR3 region is CASSLRTGGYNSPLHF. The CDR3 nucleotides are TGTGCCAGCAGCTTACGGACAGGGGGATATAATTCACCCCTCCACTTT.

The rearrangement links TRBV18 to TRBJ1-5, with 8 nucleotides matching TRBD1. The V and J ends lost 4 bases and 4 bases, in that order; junction bases with no gene match: 9. Germline V gives CDR1 KGHSH, CDR2 LQKENI. The CDR3 loop spans 16 amino acids. CDR3 sequence (DNA): TGTGCCAGCTCACTCTTCGACAGGGGAGGTAATCAGCCCCAGCATTTT. It encodes CASSLFDRGGNQPQHF.

The chain links TRBV2 to TRBJ1-4, with 10 bases that match TRBD1. Germline values: CDR1 SNHLY, CDR2 FYNNEI. The V gene end was trimmed by 8 bases and the J gene end by 14 bases; junction bases not matched to a gene: 8. The CDR3 runs to 12 residues. CDR3 nucleotides: TGTGCCAGCGGGCGCAGGACAGGGGGGCTGTTTTTT. Translation gives CASGRRTGGLFF.

The table lists this clone with a few counts. This chain connects TRBV19 to TRBJ1-4; 12 nucleotides match TRBD1. The CDR3 extends over 14 amino acids. Germline V gene data show CDR1 as LNHDA and CDR2 as SQIVND (reference sequence). V lost 5 bases to trimming and J lost 6 bases; unmatched junction nucleotides: 1. CDR3 DNA: TGTGCCAGTAGTGGGACAGGGGGCTATGAAAAACTGTTTTTT. Translation gives CASSGTGGYEKLFF.

The chain carries TRBV9 and TRBJ1-1; D unclear. V shed 7 bases and J shed 5 bases, with 15 bases lying between them. The CDR3 is made up of 13 amino acids. Per the germline V gene, CDR1 is SGDLS and CDR2 is YYNGEE. The CDR3 reads CASSDGGSTEAFF. The CDR3, as DNA: TGTGCCAGCTCCGACGGAGGTTCAACTGAAGCTTTCTTT.